The 21 T cell receptor beta chains below all came from one sample that was sequenced in a study of siplizumab effects on memory and regulatory T cells. Generated by immunoSEQ multiplex PCR, the TCRdb table keeps only in-frame clones and is missing some. The sample includes over 100,000 clones, over 90% seen only once; the top ten take about 0.62%. Sequencing used Tregs sorted from blood. Receptor source: a human donor in good health.

The V call is TRBV14, the J call TRBJ2-1; no firm D call. CDR1 is SGHDN, CDR2 FVKESK, per germline. V lost 1 base and J lost 6, with 7 bases in between. This CDR3 is built from 13 residues. Here the CDR3 DNA reads TGTGCCAGCAGCCAAGTAACCGCCAATGAGCAGTTCTTC. Its translation: CASSQVTANEQFF.

This chain connects TRBV6-1 to TRBJ1-1, with 7 bases matching TRBD1. V lost 4 bases and J lost 4; bases outside the gene matches: 3. The CDR3 consists of 13 residues. In germline, CDR1 is MNHNS, CDR2 SASEGT. CDR3 sequence: CASSVDRATEAFF. The CDR3 bases are TGTGCCAGCAGTGTAGACAGGGCCACTGAAGCTTTCTTT.

The chain combines TRBV19 with TRBJ2-3; TRBD2 matches 10 bases. Trimming took 8 bases from V and 0 from J; bases not matched to a gene: 8. This CDR3 has 16 amino acids. CDR1 and CDR2 (germline): LNHDA, SQIVND (reference sequence). Here the CDR3 DNA reads TGTGCCAGTCGGATAGCGGGAGGATGGAGCACAGATACGCAGTATTTT. Its protein is CASRIAGGWSTDTQYF. Variable domain in full (rest from reference TRBV19 and TRBJ2-3): DGGITQSPKYLFRKEGQNVTLSCEQNLNHDAMYWYRQDPGQGLRLIYYSQIVNDFQKGDIAEGYSVSREKKESFPLTVTSAQKNPTAFYLCASRIAGGWSTDTQYFGPGTRLTVL.

The chain has TRBV19 and TRBJ1-1, with D perhaps TRBD1 (5 bases). Per germline, CDR1 LNHDA and CDR2 SQIVND (reference sequence). The length of the CDR3 is 15 residues. Trimming shortened V by 4 bases and J by 0 bases, and 12 bases separated the two germline ends. CDR3 bases: TGTGCCAGTAGTAGCACGGGGCACATGAACACTGAAGCTTTCTTT. Translated: CASSSTGHMNTEAFF.

This chain links TRBV11-2 with TRBJ2-7; 10 nucleotides align to TRBD2. The CDR3 contains 16 residues. Per the germline V gene, CDR1 is SGHAT and CDR2 is FQNNGV. The trim removed 5 bases at V and 2 bases at J, leaving 9 bases unmatched. CDR3 DNA: TGTGCCAGCAGCAAAATGACTAGCGGGTCTCCCTACGAGCAGTACTTC. Its translation is CASSKMTSGSPYEQYF.

The chain has TRBV7-3 and TRBJ2-3; no reliable D call. CDR1 is SGHTA and CDR2 is FQGTGA in the germline V gene. CDR3 length: 13 residues. Trimming took off 2 bases at V and 6 bases at J, with 9 bases between the two ends. CDR3 protein: CASSLDDADTQYF. The CDR3 nucleotides read TGTGCCAGCAGCTTAGATGACGCGGATACGCAGTATTTT.

The chain carries TRBV4-1 and TRBJ1-5; no clear D. The ends were cut back, 5 bases at V and 0 bases at J, with 11 bases in the middle. This CDR3 contains 15 residues. Germline V CDR1 and CDR2: MGHRA, YSYEKL. CDR3 amino acids: CASSMGDYSNQPQHF. The CDR3 bases are TGCGCCAGCAGCATGGGAGATTATAGCAATCAGCCCCAGCATTTT.

V gene TRBV30 combines with J gene TRBJ2-3; TRBD2 matches 9 bases. Germline lookup yields CDR1 GTSNPN and CDR2 SVGIG (reference sequence). The CDR3 is 16 amino acids. The J segment lost 1 base and the V segment lost 1 base, leaving 6 bases of the junction unmatched. The CDR3 DNA reads TGTGCCTGGAGTGCGGTAGCGGGGGAGGGCACAGATACGCAGTATTTT. Translated: CAWSAVAGEGTDTQYF.

The J gene is TRBJ2-1, the V gene TRBV5-1, with 11 nucleotides matching TRBD2. There are 13 residues in the CDR3. Trimming at V came to 6 bases and at J to 7 bases, leaving 3 bases not matched to a gene. CDR1 and CDR2 (germline): SGHRS, YFSETQ. The CDR3 coding sequence is TGCGCCAGCACCCTAGCGGGAGGAAATGAGCAGTTCTTC. Translated, it gives CASTLAGGNEQFF.

The rearrangement links TRBV7-2 to TRBJ2-1, with TRBD1 matching over 7 bases. The trim removed 7 bases at V and 0 bases at J, leaving 12 bases unmatched. The CDR3 has 17 amino acids. Germline CDR1 is SGHTA and CDR2 is FQGNSA. This CDR3 is CASNLLIRGSSYNEQFF. The CDR3 DNA follows: TGTGCCAGCAATCTCCTAATCAGGGGGAGCTCCTACAATGAGCAGTTCTTC.

The J gene is TRBJ1-1, the V gene TRBV7-9, with a possible D match to TRBD1 (5 bases). CDR3 length: 14 residues. CDR1 is SEHNR and CDR2 is FQNEAQ in the germline V gene (reference sequence). With 2 bases removed from V and 0 bases from J, the gap between germline ends came to 7 bases. The CDR3 DNA follows: TGTGCCAGCAGCTTACAGGGAATGAACACTGAAGCTTTCTTT. Protein product: CASSLQGMNTEAFF.

V is TRBV5-1 and J is TRBJ2-7; TRBD1 matches 7 bases. In germline, CDR1 is SGHRS, CDR2 YFSETQ. The ends lost 7 bases at V and 0 bases at J; junction bases unmatched: 4. This CDR3 region has 13 residues. The CDR3: CASRGQDSYEQYF. The CDR3 DNA sequence: TGCGCCAGCCGAGGACAGGACTCCTACGAGCAGTACTTC.

The DNA for the CDR3 is TGCGCCAGCAGCCCCAGTCGGGAGGGGAACATTCAGTACTTC. It encodes CASSPSREGNIQYF. The chain couples TRBV5-1 to TRBJ2-4; 8 positions agree with TRBD2. CDR1 and CDR2 (germline): SGHRS, YFSETQ. The ends lost 4 bases at V and 7 bases at J; junction bases unmatched: 7. This CDR3 comprises 14 residues.

This chain joins TRBV2 and TRBJ1-5, with TRBD1 as a possible D gene (6 bases). V was cut by 6 bases and J by 6 bases, with 9 bases left in between. This CDR3 contains 12 residues. From germline, CDR1 is SNHLY and CDR2 FYNNEI. Here the CDR3 DNA reads TGTGCCAGCAGACAGGGAGGTCAGCCCCAGCATTTT. Its translation: CASRQGGQPQHF.

The rearrangement uses TRBV7-9 and TRBJ2-1, with 12 bases matching TRBD2. Looked up from germline, CDR1 is SEHNR and CDR2 is FQNEAQ (reference sequence). V trimming: 4 bases; J trimming: 9 bases; junction bases outside the gene matches: 7. The CDR3 is 15 amino acids. The CDR3 region is CASSSLAGGPGEQFF. DNA for the CDR3: TGTGCCAGCAGCTCTCTAGCGGGGGGGCCCGGTGAGCAGTTCTTC.

This chain links TRBV6-5 with TRBJ2-7; 7 nucleotides match TRBD1. The ends lost 0 bases at V and 2 bases at J; junction bases unmatched: 1. The germline CDR1 and CDR2 sequences are MNHEY and SVGAGI. The CDR3 consists of 14 residues. CDR3: CASSYSGTAYEQYF. The CDR3 DNA sequence: TGTGCCAGCAGTTACTCAGGGACAGCCTACGAGCAGTACTTC.

The V and J genes are TRBV4-1 and TRBJ1-3; the D is unclear. The V end was cut by 3 bases, the J end by 4 bases, with 7 bases between. CDR1 and CDR2 (germline): MGHRA, YSYEKL. The CDR3 consists of 13 residues. In nucleotides, the CDR3 is TGCGCCAGCAGCCAGGGGTGGGGAAACACCATATATTTT. It specifies CASSQGWGNTIYF.

The rearrangement links TRBV7-9 to TRBJ2-1, with D possibly TRBD2 on 6 matching bases. This CDR3 is 14 amino acids long. V was clipped by 7 bases and J by 7 bases, with 17 bases between them. Germline CDR1 and CDR2: SEHNR and FQNEAQ (reference sequence). The CDR3 reads CASTNLAALNEQFF. CDR3 nucleotide sequence: TGTGCCAGCACCAATTTAGCGGCCCTAAATGAGCAGTTCTTC.

The chain uses TRBV4-2 and TRBJ2-7; TRBD2 aligns across 10 bases. The CDR3 loop spans 15 amino acids. V dropped 2 bases and J dropped 6; count of bases not matched to a gene: 7. CDR1 is LGHNA and CDR2 is YNFKEQ in the germline V gene. The CDR3 DNA follows: TGTGCCAGCAGCCAACCACTAGCGGGATCTACCGAGCAGTACTTC. Amino acid sequence: CASSQPLAGSTEQYF.

The chain couples TRBV11-2 to TRBJ2-7, with D perhaps TRBD1 or TRBD2 (6 bases each). V was pared by 0 bases and J by 7 bases, with 10 bases between. Germline V gene sequence: CDR1 SGHAT, CDR2 FQNNGV. The CDR3 has 13 amino acids. The CDR3, as DNA: TGTGCCAGCAGCTTAGATCGAGGGGGGGAGCAGTACTTC. Its translation: CASSLDRGGEQYF.

J is TRBJ1-5 and V is TRBV6-5; 8 bases are a match to TRBD1. Germline-derived CDR1 and CDR2 are MNHEY and SVGAGI. The CDR3 has 15 residues. J lost 6 bases, V lost 5 bases, and 9 bases had no gene match. This CDR3 reads CASSADGTGRQPQHF. The CDR3 bases are TGTGCCAGCAGTGCGGACGGGACAGGCCGTCAGCCCCAGCATTTT.